The 16 T cell receptor beta chains presented below share a single source sample, sequenced in a study of T cell repertoires in aging, cancer and after chemotherapy. TCR beta rearrangements were amplified from peripheral blood genomic DNA. A mixed TRB-A/B primer pool amplified rearranged TRB by multiplex touch-down PCR. TCRdb recomputed calls from the multiplex PCR reads with MiXCR, one row per CDR3 protein. Of around 10,000 distinct CDR3 sequences in the sample, over 30% were seen once. The source material was blood. The source of these receptors is a human donor in good health.

J is TRBJ1-1 and V is TRBV27; D is undetermined. Germline V gives CDR1 MNHEY, CDR2 SMNVEV (reference sequence). The length of the CDR3 is 13 residues. V dropped 3 bases and J dropped 3 bases, with 8 bases sitting between them. The CDR3 is CASSLTRHTEAFF. CDR3 in DNA: TGTGCCAGCAGTTTGACAAGACACACTGAAGCTTTCTTT.

The genes are TRBV5-4 and TRBJ2-5, with D possibly matching TRBD1 (6 bases). The CDR3 has 13 amino acids. Germline V CDR1 and CDR2: SGHNT, YYREEE (reference sequence). Trimming took 2 bases from V and 4 from J, leaving 9 bases between them. CDR3 DNA: TGTGCCAGCAGCTTAGGACAGAGAGAGACCCAGTACTTC. This translates into CASSLGQRETQYF.

This clonotype showed up just a few times. The V gene is TRBV12-3 or TRBV12-4, the J gene TRBJ2-1; maybe TRBD1 (6 bases). The CDR3 consists of 14 residues. Trimming cost V 5 bases and J 6 bases, with 14 bases left between them. The CDR3 nucleotides read TGTGCCAGCAGTCCCCGGGACACTTTCAATGAGCAGTTCTTC. Its translation: CASSPRDTFNEQFF.

The chain uses TRBV12-3 or TRBV12-4 and TRBJ2-7; TRBD2 agrees at 13 bases. V shed 6 bases, J shed 7 bases, and the junction held 3 bases outside the gene matches. This CDR3 is 13 amino acids long. This chain's CDR3 is CASRPGLAGEQYF. The CDR3, as DNA: TGTGCCAGCAGACCGGGACTAGCGGGGGAGCAGTACTTC.

This clonotype was picked up a small number of times. The gene calls are TRBV19 and TRBJ2-1; 8 bases align to TRBD2. Germline-derived CDR1 and CDR2 are LNHDA and SQIVND (reference sequence). V was clipped by 7 bases and J by 9 bases; unmatched bases: 8. This CDR3 spans 13 amino acids. DNA for the CDR3: TGTGCCAGTACCCCCGGGAGGGGAGGTGAGCAGTTCTTC. Amino acid sequence: CASTPGRGGEQFF.

Only a few counts were recorded for this clonotype. This rearrangement joins TRBV19 to TRBJ2-1; 12 bases map to TRBD2. The CDR3 runs to 16 residues. Losses at the gene ends were 7 bases for V and 6 bases for J; bases not matched to a gene: 10. Looked up from germline, CDR1 is LNHDA and CDR2 is SQIVND (reference sequence). The CDR3 bases are TGTGCCAGTACCTCACCGGGACTAGCGGGCCCCAATGAGCAGTTCTTC. Amino acids: CASTSPGLAGPNEQFF.

The chain joins TRBV19 to TRBJ2-1; 9 bases fit TRBD1. CDR3 length: 15 amino acids. CDR1 LNHDA and CDR2 SQIVND come from the germline V gene (reference sequence). Germline trimming cut 5 bases from V and 5 bases from J; bases unmatched to any gene: 7. CDR3 coding DNA: TGTGCCAGTAGTCGGGACAGGGTAGCCCACAATGAGCAGTTCTTC. Translated: CASSRDRVAHNEQFF.

CDR3 DNA sequence: TGTGCCAGCAGCCAAGGGGGTAGCGGGGTCCAGAATGAGCAGTTCTTC. Protein: CASSQGGSGVQNEQFF. The chain employs TRBV13 and TRBJ2-1; the match to TRBD2 covers 8 bases. Germline CDR1 reads PRHDT; CDR2 reads FYEKMQ (reference sequence). CDR3 length equals 16 residues. After removal of 5 bases from V and 7 bases from J, the junction contained 13 bases not matched to a gene.

This clonotype was seen a handful of times. This chain joins TRBV5-6 and TRBJ2-3; 9 bases match TRBD2. CDR3 length equals 16 residues. J gave up 3 bases and V 0 bases, and 5 bases lay outside the gene matches. Germline V lookup: CDR1 SGHDT, CDR2 YYEEEE. CDR3 loop: CASSLGGRARTDTQYF. The CDR3 DNA follows: TGTGCCAGCAGCTTGGGCGGGAGGGCCAGGACAGATACGCAGTATTTT.

The chain is built from TRBV19 and TRBJ2-2; 10 nucleotides line up with TRBD2. The germline V gene encodes CDR1 LNHDA and CDR2 SQIVND (reference sequence). V lost 0 bases to trimming and J lost 4 bases; unmatched junction nucleotides: 17. The CDR3 has 21 amino acids. CDR3 residues: CASSIESLASGRRASTGELFF. CDR3 nucleotides: TGTGCCAGTAGTATAGAGAGTTTGGCTAGCGGGAGAAGGGCGAGCACCGGGGAGCTGTTTTTT.

A single count supports this clonotype. This chain links TRBV18 with TRBJ2-7; 7 nucleotides line up with TRBD1. Trimming took 4 bases from V and 5 from J; bases not matched to a gene: 2. Germline-derived CDR1 and CDR2 are KGHSH and LQKENI. The CDR3 contains 12 residues. The CDR3 bases are TGTGCCAGCTCACAGGGGGCGGACGAGCAGTACTTC. This codes for CASSQGADEQYF.

The chain carries TRBV10-1 and TRBJ2-2; D is unclear. V was shortened by 5 bases and J by 7 bases, with 8 bases between the two germline ends. CDR1 and CDR2 from the germline V gene are WNHNN and SYGVQD (reference sequence). The CDR3 loop spans 12 amino acids. The CDR3 DNA is TGCGCCAGCAGTTGGAGTGGCGGGGAGCTGTTTTTT. Translation: CASSWSGGELFF.

V usage is TRBV18 and J usage is TRBJ2-1, with TRBD2 as a possible D gene (6 bases). Trimming took 3 bases from V and 7 from J, leaving 16 bases between them. This CDR3 comprises 15 residues. Germline CDR1 is KGHSH and CDR2 is LQKENI. The CDR3 DNA reads as TGTGCCAGCTCACCGGAGGGCCCCAGTCGGAATGAGCAGTTCTTC. Protein: CASSPEGPSRNEQFF.

The chain joins TRBV6-6 to TRBJ1-5; possibly TRBD1 for D (6 bases). The CDR3 is made up of 13 amino acids. The germline gives CDR1 MNHNY, CDR2 SVGAGI (reference sequence). Between the trimmed V and J ends, which lost 11 bases and 2 bases, there was a span of 13 bases. The CDR3 DNA sequence: TGTGCCTCCGGGGGGGCCGGCAATCAGCCCCAGCATTTT. Residues: CASGGAGNQPQHF.

Regarding this clonotype: Given a much more abundant clone one base away, this may be a read error. The chain employs TRBV19 and TRBJ2-1, with 15 bases lining up with TRBD2. V was clipped by 4 bases and J by 10 bases; unmatched bases: 5. Germline-derived CDR1 and CDR2 are LNHDA and SQIVND (reference sequence). The CDR3 length is 15 residues. CDR3 DNA sequence: TGTGCCAGTAGTACAGATGGACTAGCGGGAGGGGAGCAGTTCTTC. Protein: CASSTDGLAGGEQFF.

The CDR3 nucleotides read TGTGCCTGGAGTAGAGAGACAGGGAATGGCTACACCTTC. It translates to CAWSRETGNGYTF. The chain couples TRBV30 to TRBJ1-2, with 7 bases identical to TRBD1. The CDR3 loop spans 13 amino acids. The trim removed 2 bases at V and 6 bases at J, leaving 6 bases unmatched. Germline lookup yields CDR1 GTSNPN and CDR2 SVGIG (reference sequence). Supplemented by reference TRBV30 and TRBJ1-2, the full variable domain reads SQTIHQWPATLVQPVGSPLSLECTVEGTSNPNLYWYRQAAGRGLQLLFYSVGIGQISSEVPQNLSASRPQDRQFILSSKKLLLSDSGFYLCAWSRETGNGYTFGSGTRLTVV.